These 13 T cell receptor beta chains originate from one sample sequenced in a study of T cell responses to AZD1222 COVID-19 vaccine. The table came from immunoSEQ multiplex PCR; TCRdb's copy has only in-frame clones and leaves some out. In the table there are about 99,000 clones, about nine tenths of which are singletons. Source: peripheral blood, taken on day 0 of AZD1222 vaccination. Receptor source: an adult in good health.

The CDR3 here is CASSQTLGPTDTQYF. Here the CDR3 DNA reads TGCGCCAGCAGCCAAACTCTGGGCCCCACAGATACGCAGTATTTT. The chain recombines TRBV4-3 with TRBJ2-3; D is ambiguous. CDR3 length: 15 residues. CDR1 is LGHNA, CDR2 YSLEER, per germline. Trimming took 2 bases from V and 2 from J, leaving 11 bases between them.

V gene TRBV11-2 combines with J gene TRBJ2-1, with D maybe TRBD2 (6 bases). Germline V gene sequence: CDR1 SGHAT, CDR2 FQNNGV. CDR3 length: 14 amino acids. The ends were cut back, 0 bases at V and 9 bases at J, with 12 bases in the middle. The DNA for the CDR3 is TGTGCCAGCAGCTTAGATGGCGGAGCGGGTGAGCAGTTCTTC. Amino acid sequence: CASSLDGGAGEQFF.

The J gene is TRBJ2-7, the V gene TRBV9; 9 nucleotides match TRBD1. Unmatched junction bases numbered 11, after V lost 4 bases and J lost 0 bases. Germline V gene lookup returns CDR1 SGDLS and CDR2 YYNGEE. This CDR3 contains 17 residues. In DNA form, the CDR3 reads TGTGCCAGCAGCTTCCACCGGGACAGGGCCAACTCCTACGAGCAGTACTTC. Protein sequence: CASSFHRDRANSYEQYF.

This chain links TRBV4-1 with TRBJ2-7; no definite D call. This CDR3 has 14 residues. Trimming left V 1 base short and J 3 bases short, with 10 bases between. Germline loops: CDR1 MGHRA, CDR2 YSYEKL. The CDR3 protein is CASSQVGRDYEQYF. DNA of the CDR3: TGCGCCAGCAGCCAAGTTGGTAGGGACTACGAGCAGTACTTC.

The V and J genes are TRBV27 and TRBJ1-5, with D uncertain. The CDR3 is 12 amino acids. Germline CDR1 reads MNHEY; CDR2 reads SMNVEV (reference sequence). Trimming pared 5 bases from V and 7 bases from J, leaving 9 bases between. The CDR3 spells CASSPPGQPQHF. CDR3 coding DNA: TGTGCCAGCAGTCCCCCCGGGCAGCCCCAGCATTTT.

CDR3 DNA sequence: TGTGCCAGCAGCCAGATGTGGACGGACCACTACGAGCAGTACTTC. Encoded protein: CASSQMWTDHYEQYF. The rearrangement uses TRBV3-1 (or the pseudogene TRBV3-2) and TRBJ2-7; the D is unclear. The CDR3 covers 15 residues. V lost 3 bases to trimming and J lost 3 bases, with 15 bases between them. Germline values: CDR1 LGHDT, CDR2 YNNKEL (reference sequence).

Only a few counts were recorded for this clone. This chain joins TRBV30 and TRBJ2-5; 7 nucleotides agree with TRBD2. In germline, CDR1 is GTSNPN, CDR2 SVGIG (reference sequence). The CDR3 totals 12 residues. Trimming at V came to 7 bases and at J to 0 bases, leaving 2 bases not matched to a gene. In DNA, the CDR3 is TGTGCCTCGGGGGGTAACCAAGAGACCCAGTACTTC. Protein sequence: CASGGNQETQYF.

The chain combines TRBV27 with TRBJ1-2, with 7 bases lining up with TRBD1. Losses at the gene ends were 2 bases for V and 2 bases for J; bases not matched to a gene: 5. The CDR3 is 15 amino acids. Germline V gene sequence: CDR1 MNHEY, CDR2 SMNVEV (reference sequence). This CDR3 is CASSLVGDRNYGYTF. CDR3 in DNA: TGTGCCAGCAGTTTAGTTGGGGACAGAAACTATGGCTACACCTTC.

The genes are TRBV30 and TRBJ2-3; 9 nucleotides line up with TRBD2. The CDR3 is made up of 15 amino acids. V shed 0 bases and J 4 bases; nucleotides not matched to a gene: 5. Germline CDR1 GTSNPN, CDR2 SVGIG (reference sequence). The DNA of the CDR3 is TGTGCCTGGAGTGTACCGCGGGGGGGCTCAGATACGCAGTATTTT. It translates to CAWSVPRGGSDTQYF.

The chain joins TRBV6-5 to TRBJ1-2; no clear D gene. The CDR3 contains 12 residues. Germline-derived CDR1 and CDR2 are MNHEY and SVGAGI. The germline V and J ends were trimmed by 2 bases and 8 bases, with 9 bases remaining between them. In nucleotides, the CDR3 is TGTGCCAGCAGTTACGGGAACGGGGGCTACACCTTC. Amino acids: CASSYGNGGYTF.

The chain is built from TRBV21-1 and TRBJ1-6. TRBV21-1 is a documented pseudogene. The CDR3 loop spans 11 amino acids. The CDR3 bases are TGTGCCAGCAGCAAAAATTCACCCCTCCACTTT. This translates into CASSKNSPLHF.

The chain combines TRBV7-9 with TRBJ1-1, with TRBD1 matching 7 bases. J lost 1 base, V lost 7 bases, and 6 bases had no gene match. Germline loops: CDR1 SEHNR, CDR2 FQNEAQ (reference sequence). There are 14 residues in the CDR3. This CDR3 reads CASTRSGGNTEAFF. The CDR3 DNA is TGTGCCAGCACCCGTTCAGGGGGGAACACTGAAGCTTTCTTT.

CDR3 DNA sequence: TGTGCCAGCAGCGGAGGGGGGGATACGCAGTATTTT. Amino acids: CASSGGGDTQYF. This rearrangement joins TRBV7-6 to TRBJ2-3; perhaps D is TRBD1 or TRBD2 (6 bases each). CDR3 size: 12 residues. V lost 5 bases to trimming and J lost 6 bases, with 9 bases between them. CDR1 SGHVS and CDR2 FNYEAQ come from the germline V gene.